Listed here are 27 T cell receptor beta chains from one sample, sequenced in a study of shared clonotypes between healthy human individuals. TCRdb keeps only in-frame clones here, not all; method: immunoSEQ multiplex PCR. This sample has around 480,000 clones, with around 79% found just once. The source material was PBMCs. These receptors were collected from a woman aged 40 to 50 in good health. Some clones in this sample may be carry-over from other donors' samples.

This clone was found a few times. The V gene is TRBV6-5, the J gene TRBJ2-7; TRBD1 matches 8 bases. V was clipped by 5 bases and J by 3 bases; unmatched bases: 9. CDR1 is MNHEY and CDR2 is SVGAGI in the germline V gene. This CDR3 region has 15 residues. CDR3 sequence: CASSPDGTGFYEQYF. The CDR3 DNA reads as TGTGCCAGCAGTCCTGACGGGACAGGTTTCTACGAGCAGTACTTC.

This clone appeared once. The rearrangement joins TRBV29-1 to TRBJ2-3; D is possibly TRBD2 (6 bases). CDR1 is SQVTM and CDR2 is ANQGSEA in the germline V gene. V lost 7 bases and J lost 6, with 11 bases in between. CDR3 size: 11 residues. CDR3 sequence (DNA): TGCAGCGCGGGAGTAAGTGATACGCAGTATTTT. This gives the protein CSAGVSDTQYF.

As concerns this clone: A far larger clone differs by one base, so this is likely a read error. CDR3 in DNA: TGTGCCACCAGCAGAGATGAGGTTGAGCAGTTCTTC. Protein: CATSRDEVEQFF. V usage is TRBV15 and J usage is TRBJ2-1; D unresolved. The V and J ends lost 0 bases and 9 bases respectively, with 6 bases between them. Looked up from germline, CDR1 is LNHNV and CDR2 is YYDKDF (reference sequence). The CDR3 length is 12 residues.

The chain has TRBV29-1 and TRBJ2-1; TRBD1 matches at 7 bases. Germline V gene lookup returns CDR1 SQVTM and CDR2 ANQGSEA. This CDR3 is built from 13 residues. V lost 4 bases, J lost 2 bases, and 2 bases stayed unmatched. In DNA, the CDR3 is TGCAGCGTTGCTCAGGGGGCCTACAATGAGCAGTTCTTC. This encodes CSVAQGAYNEQFF.

The V call is TRBV9, the J call TRBJ2-1; D gene uncertain. This CDR3 has 16 amino acids. Between the trimmed V and J ends, which lost 4 bases and 7 bases, there was a span of 21 bases. Per germline, CDR1 SGDLS and CDR2 YYNGEE. The CDR3 reads CASSPYPPEMRNEQFF. The CDR3 DNA sequence: TGTGCCAGCAGCCCCTACCCCCCGGAGATGAGGAATGAGCAGTTCTTC.

This chain uses TRBV28 with TRBJ1-4, with TRBD1 matching over 7 bases. Germline assignment: CDR1 MDHEN and CDR2 SYDVKM. The CDR3 contains 17 residues. V dropped 5 bases and J dropped 2; count of bases not matched to a gene: 11. The CDR3 DNA is TGTGCCAGCAGTCCACGACAGGGAACTTCGACTAATGAAAAACTGTTTTTT. As protein: CASSPRQGTSTNEKLFF.

This chain uses TRBV19 with TRBJ1-1, with 10 bases that match TRBD1. The germline CDR1 and CDR2 sequences are LNHDA and SQIVND (reference sequence). V was clipped by 4 bases and J by 5 bases; unmatched bases: 7. The length of the CDR3 is 15 residues. CDR3 loop: CASSKLGQGRTEAFF. CDR3 nucleotide sequence: TGTGCCAGTAGTAAATTGGGACAGGGGAGGACTGAAGCTTTCTTT.

This rearrangement joins TRBV5-8 to TRBJ2-7; D is unclear. CDR3 length: 14 amino acids. The germline V gene encodes CDR1 SGHTS and CDR2 YDEGEE. V dropped 3 bases and J dropped 5 bases, with 15 bases sitting between them. CDR3 residues: CASSWPLPVNEQYF. CDR3 nucleotide sequence: TGTGCCAGCAGCTGGCCCCTCCCGGTCAACGAGCAGTACTTC.

The gene calls are TRBV7-9 and TRBJ1-2, with 10 bases fitting TRBD1. Germline V gene data show CDR1 as SEHNR and CDR2 as FQNEAQ (reference sequence). This CDR3 has 15 amino acids. The trim removed 5 bases at V and 5 bases at J, leaving 8 bases unmatched. CDR3 residues: CASSPPRTGGYGYTF. CDR3 sequence (DNA): TGTGCCAGCAGCCCCCCCCGGACAGGGGGATATGGCTACACCTTC. The complete variable domain, with remaining parts taken from reference TRBV7-9 and TRBJ1-2, reads DTGVSQNPRHKITKRGQNVTFRCDPISEHNRLYWYRQTLGQGPEFLTYFQNEAQLEKSRLLSDRFSAERPKGSFSTLEIQRTEQGDSAMYLCASSPPRTGGYGYTFGSGTRLTVV.

The rearrangement joins TRBV7-9 to TRBJ2-1; no definite D call. The CDR3 is made up of 14 amino acids. The germline V gene encodes CDR1 SEHNR and CDR2 FQNEAQ (reference sequence). Trimming took off 7 bases at V and 4 bases at J, with 14 bases between the two ends. CDR3 region: CASTTPGLYNEQFF. The DNA for the CDR3 is TGTGCCAGCACCACCCCCGGGTTGTACAATGAGCAGTTCTTC.

The chain employs TRBV15 and TRBJ1-1; TRBD1 might be the D (5 bases). The CDR3 runs 14 residues. Germline CDR1 LNHNV, CDR2 YYDKDF (reference sequence). The ends were cut back, 1 base at V and 5 bases at J, with 11 bases in the middle. CDR3 sequence: CATSRGAGRTEAFF. DNA of the CDR3: TGTGCCACCAGCAGAGGGGCAGGGCGAACTGAAGCTTTCTTT.

The rearrangement links TRBV7-2 to TRBJ2-1; the match to TRBD2 covers 8 bases. The trim removed 5 bases at V and 7 bases at J, leaving 4 bases unmatched. The germline V gene encodes CDR1 SGHTA and CDR2 FQGNSA. The CDR3 has 13 residues. The DNA for the CDR3 is TGTGCCAGCAGCACCGGGAGGGAAAATGAGCAGTTCTTC. It encodes CASSTGRENEQFF.

The chain is built from TRBV28 and TRBJ1-2, with D unresolved. The CDR3 loop spans 12 amino acids. Trimming took 3 bases from V and 5 from J, leaving 7 bases between them. CDR1 and CDR2 (germline): MDHEN, SYDVKM. The DNA of the CDR3 is TGTGCCAGCAGTTTGGGGAGGTATGGCTACACCTTC. Encoded protein: CASSLGRYGYTF.

In its sample, this clone was seen a few times. This sequence joins TRBV5-6 and TRBJ2-5, with D perhaps TRBD2 (5 bases). This CDR3 spans 16 amino acids. Germline V gene sequence: CDR1 SGHDT, CDR2 YYEEEE. V was pared by 3 bases and J by 5 bases, with 20 bases between. The CDR3 is CASSYIGLGLEETQYF. The CDR3, as DNA: TGTGCCAGCAGCTATATTGGCCTCGGACTTGAGGAGACCCAGTACTTC.

This clone has just a few counts. The chain couples TRBV6-1 to TRBJ2-3; possibly TRBD1 or TRBD2 for D (5 bases each). The germline gives CDR1 MNHNS, CDR2 SASEGT. Trimming shortened V by 7 bases and J by 0 bases, and 14 bases separated the two germline ends. CDR3 size: 15 residues. The CDR3 is CASKGPRPSTDTQYF. Here the CDR3 DNA reads TGTGCCAGCAAGGGACCTCGCCCCAGCACAGATACGCAGTATTTT.

The J gene is TRBJ1-2, the V gene TRBV7-9; 7 bases are shared with TRBD1. CDR1 is SEHNR and CDR2 is FQNEAQ in the germline V gene (reference sequence). The CDR3 contains 14 residues. After removal of 5 bases from V and 7 bases from J, the junction contained 10 bases not matched to a gene. Here the CDR3 DNA reads TGTGCCAGCAGCCACCGGGACAGACTAGGTGGCTACACCTTC. Translation gives CASSHRDRLGGYTF.

The chain links TRBV9 to TRBJ1-1, with D possibly TRBD1 on 5 matching bases. CDR3 length: 15 amino acids. V was trimmed by 2 bases and J by 5 bases, leaving 16 bases between them. Germline CDR1 and CDR2: SGDLS and YYNGEE. The CDR3 DNA reads TGTGCCAGCAGCGTGGATTGGGGCAGCCTGACTGAAGCTTTCTTT. As protein: CASSVDWGSLTEAFF.

The chain recombines TRBV6-6 with TRBJ2-5; D is perhaps TRBD1 (7 bases). The end of the DNA aligns better with TRBJ2-7, so the J call may be wrong. Per the germline V gene, CDR1 is MNHNY and CDR2 is SVGAGI (reference sequence). The length of the CDR3 is 15 residues. This CDR3 reads CASSYSRDSSYEQYF. In DNA, the CDR3 is TGTGCCAGCAGTTACTCGCGGGACAGCTCCTACGAGCAGTACTTC.

The J gene is TRBJ2-2, the V gene TRBV7-9; 10 nucleotides match TRBD2. J was trimmed by 6 bases and V by 5 bases; bases with no gene match: 3. Germline V gene data show CDR1 as SEHNR and CDR2 as FQNEAQ (reference sequence). The CDR3 extends over 14 amino acids. The CDR3 protein is CASSQSGRAGELFF. DNA of the CDR3: TGTGCCAGCAGCCAAAGCGGGAGGGCCGGGGAGCTGTTTTTT.

This clone came up once. The rearrangement links TRBV6-4 to TRBJ2-3, with TRBD2 identical over 10 bases. V trimming: 5 bases; J trimming: 6 bases; junction bases outside the gene matches: 11. This CDR3 is 16 amino acids long. Germline CDR1 is MRHNA and CDR2 is SNTAGT. CDR3 in DNA: TGTGCCAGCAGTAGAGAAGCGGGAGGGGCATTGGATACGCAGTATTTT. As protein: CASSREAGGALDTQYF.

This clone was counted only a few times. The J gene is TRBJ1-1, the V gene TRBV19; D might be TRBD1 (6 bases). The CDR3 contains 14 residues. Trimming pared 3 bases from V and 4 bases from J, leaving 12 bases between. Looked up from germline, CDR1 is LNHDA and CDR2 is SQIVND (reference sequence). In DNA, the CDR3 is TGTGCCAGTAGTATTCAGGGGCGAGGCACTGAAGCTTTCTTT. Amino acid sequence: CASSIQGRGTEAFF.

V is TRBV28 and J is TRBJ2-7; a possible D gene is TRBD1 (5 bases). Trimming removed 3 bases from V and 3 bases from J, with 9 bases in between. The CDR3 loop spans 13 amino acids. CDR1 MDHEN and CDR2 SYDVKM come from the germline V gene. The CDR3 region has the DNA TGTGCCAGCAGTTTTGTACAGGACTACGAGCAGTACTTC. Amino acids: CASSFVQDYEQYF.

This chain uses TRBV4-2 with TRBJ2-5; the D is unclear. The germline V gene encodes CDR1 LGHNA and CDR2 YNFKEQ. With 0 bases removed from V and 3 bases from J, the gap between germline ends came to 5 bases. The CDR3 consists of 13 residues. In DNA form, the CDR3 reads TGTGCCAGCAGCCAAGACAGCGAAGAGACCCAGTACTTC. As protein: CASSQDSEETQYF.

The CDR3 coding sequence is TGCGCCAGCAGCCAAGGCGGCGGCCGCTATATCGATGAGCAGTTCTTC. It translates to CASSQGGGRYIDEQFF. The chain uses TRBV4-1 and TRBJ2-1; no firm D call. This CDR3 spans 16 amino acids. Between the trimmed V and J ends, which lost 1 base and 8 bases, there was a span of 18 bases. Germline values: CDR1 MGHRA, CDR2 YSYEKL.

This clone was counted between two and nine times. The gene calls are TRBV5-1 and TRBJ1-1; D is unresolved. V gave up 0 bases and J gave up 1 base, with 7 bases separating them. Germline V lookup: CDR1 SGHRS, CDR2 YFSETQ. The CDR3 spans 14 residues. CDR3 region: CASSLVWENTEAFF. CDR3 sequence (DNA): TGCGCCAGCAGCTTGGTATGGGAGAACACTGAAGCTTTCTTT.

CDR3 protein: CASSTGTGYRNTIYF. The CDR3 region has the DNA TGTGCCAGCAGCACCGGGACAGGGTACCGAAACACCATATATTTT. V is TRBV7-9 and J is TRBJ1-3; the match to TRBD1 covers 9 bases. CDR3 length: 15 residues. The V gene end was trimmed by 5 bases and the J gene end by 5 bases; junction bases not matched to a gene: 7. Germline loops: CDR1 SEHNR, CDR2 FQNEAQ (reference sequence).

This rearrangement joins TRBV29-1 to TRBJ2-7, with 8 positions matching TRBD2. Germline V gene lookup returns CDR1 SQVTM and CDR2 ANQGSEA. The CDR3 has 12 amino acids. V was clipped by 5 bases and J by 3 bases; unmatched bases: 3. The DNA of the CDR3 is TGCAGCGTTCGGCTAGCGGGCTACGAGCAGTACTTC. It codes for CSVRLAGYEQYF.